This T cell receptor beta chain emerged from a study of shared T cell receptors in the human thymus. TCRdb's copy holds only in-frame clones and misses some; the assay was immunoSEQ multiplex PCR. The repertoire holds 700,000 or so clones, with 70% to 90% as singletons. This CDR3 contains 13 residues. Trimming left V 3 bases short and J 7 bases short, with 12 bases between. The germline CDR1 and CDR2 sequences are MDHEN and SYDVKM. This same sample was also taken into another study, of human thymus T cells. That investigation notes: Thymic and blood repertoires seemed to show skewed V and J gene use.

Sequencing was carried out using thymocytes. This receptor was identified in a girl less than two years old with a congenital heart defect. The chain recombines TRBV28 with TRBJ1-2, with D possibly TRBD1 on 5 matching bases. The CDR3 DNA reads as TGTGCCAGCAGTTTTACTCGGGGGGGTGGCTACACCTTC. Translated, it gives CASSFTRGGGYTF.